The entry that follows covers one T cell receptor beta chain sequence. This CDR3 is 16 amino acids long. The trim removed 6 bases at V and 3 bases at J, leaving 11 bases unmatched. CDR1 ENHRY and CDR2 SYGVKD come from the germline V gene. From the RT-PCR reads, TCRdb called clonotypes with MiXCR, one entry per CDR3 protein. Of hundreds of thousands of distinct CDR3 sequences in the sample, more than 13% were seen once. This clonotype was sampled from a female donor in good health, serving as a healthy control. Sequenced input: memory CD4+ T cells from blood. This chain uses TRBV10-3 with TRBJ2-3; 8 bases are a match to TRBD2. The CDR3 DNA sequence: TGTGCCATCAGCGAACAAAGCGGGAGTGTTACAGATACGCAGTATTTT. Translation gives CAISEQSGSVTDTQYF.